This is a list of T cell receptor beta chains from one sample in a study of blood T cell repertoires in COVID-19. Profiled with immunoSEQ multiplex PCR; TCRdb holds only in-frame clones, not every one. The sample lists about 240,000 clones, about 88% occurring once. Sequencing was carried out using peripheral blood. Receptors were obtained from a woman in her 70s with active or convalescent COVID-19. CDR3s include the opening cysteine and the closing phenylalanine or tryptophan. The D gene is left open where the match is weak. The size of a clone is reported for some rows only, either as once, few or many, or as a class for expanded clones.

j_gene: TRBJ1-3; v_gene: TRBV3-1/TRBV3-2; abundance: few; d_gene: -; CDR3aa: CASSQVPGPGNTIYF; CDR3nt: TGTGCCAGCAGCCAAGTCCCAGGGCCTGGAAACACCATATATTTT
j_gene: TRBJ1-4; v_gene: TRBV14; abundance: -; d_gene: TRBD1; CDR3aa: CASSRLARQGGEKLFF; CDR3nt: TGTGCCAGCAGCCGGTTGGCTCGCCAGGGGGGCGAAAAACTGTTTTTT
j_gene: TRBJ2-7; v_gene: TRBV7-3; abundance: few; d_gene: TRBD1; CDR3aa: CASSLGQGSSYEQYF; CDR3nt: TGTGCCAGCAGCCTCGGACAGGGCAGCTCCTACGAGCAGTACTTC
j_gene: TRBJ1-1; v_gene: TRBV5-5; abundance: -; d_gene: -; CDR3aa: CASSLEVAVSTEAFF; CDR3nt: TGTGCCAGCAGCTTGGAGGTGGCGGTAAGCACTGAAGCTTTCTTT
j_gene: TRBJ2-2; v_gene: TRBV19; abundance: -; d_gene: TRBD2; CDR3aa: CASSGGFIGTGELFF; CDR3nt: TGTGCCAGTTCGGGGGGGTTCATCGGCACCGGGGAGCTGTTTTTT
j_gene: TRBJ1-6; v_gene: TRBV4-3; abundance: -; d_gene: -; CDR3aa: CASSLEPGGDSPLHF; CDR3nt: TGCGCCAGCAGCCTCGAGCCGGGTGGTGATTCACCCCTCCACTTT
j_gene: TRBJ1-2; v_gene: TRBV6-5; abundance: -; d_gene: TRBD1; CDR3aa: CASSRGQIYGYTF; CDR3nt: TGTGCCAGCAGCCGGGGACAGATCTATGGCTACACCTTC
j_gene: TRBJ1-4; v_gene: TRBV5-1; abundance: -; d_gene: -; CDR3aa: CASSLHQGSNEKLFF; CDR3nt: TGCGCCAGCAGCTTGCACCAGGGGTCTAATGAAAAACTGTTTTTT
j_gene: TRBJ2-7; v_gene: TRBV10-3; abundance: few; d_gene: TRBD1; CDR3aa: CAISAGQTKYEQYF; CDR3nt: TGTGCCATCAGTGCGGGACAGACCAAATACGAGCAGTACTTC
j_gene: TRBJ2-2; v_gene: TRBV7-3; abundance: -; d_gene: -; CDR3aa: CASSLLHPKNTGELFF; CDR3nt: TGTGCCAGCAGCTTACTCCACCCTAAGAACACCGGGGAGCTGTTTTTT
j_gene: TRBJ2-2; v_gene: TRBV5-1; abundance: -; d_gene: -; CDR3aa: CASRAGTPMTGELFF; CDR3nt: TGCGCCAGCAGGGCCGGGACTCCTATGACCGGGGAGCTGTTTTTT
j_gene: TRBJ2-7; v_gene: TRBV6-5; abundance: -; d_gene: TRBD1; CDR3aa: CASKPQGAYEQYF; CDR3nt: TGTGCCAGCAAACCCCAGGGGGCCTACGAGCAGTACTTC
j_gene: TRBJ2-5; v_gene: TRBV10-3; abundance: -; d_gene: -; CDR3aa: CAISGGGAETQYF; CDR3nt: TGTGCCATCAGTGGTGGGGGGGCGGAGACCCAGTACTTC
j_gene: TRBJ1-5; v_gene: TRBV4-1; abundance: -; d_gene: -; CDR3aa: CASSHETPGGNQPQHF; CDR3nt: TGCGCCAGCAGCCATGAAACCCCGGGAGGCAATCAGCCCCAGCATTTT
j_gene: TRBJ2-7; v_gene: TRBV18; abundance: -; d_gene: TRBD2; CDR3aa: CASSPTEGVTSGGIYEQYF; CDR3nt: TGTGCCAGCTCACCGACGGAGGGAGTTACTAGCGGGGGTATCTACGAGCAGTACTTC
j_gene: TRBJ1-1; v_gene: TRBV19; abundance: -; d_gene: -; CDR3aa: CASSMAVNTEAFF; CDR3nt: TGTGCCAGTAGTATGGCAGTGAACACTGAAGCTTTCTTT
j_gene: TRBJ1-1; v_gene: TRBV5-4; abundance: once; d_gene: TRBD1; CDR3aa: CASGDRGVTEAFF; CDR3nt: TGTGCCAGCGGAGACAGGGGGGTAACTGAAGCTTTCTTT
j_gene: TRBJ2-4; v_gene: TRBV7-2; abundance: -; d_gene: TRBD1; CDR3aa: CASSSRGGSVNIQYF; CDR3nt: TGTGCCAGCAGCTCGAGAGGGGGCTCTGTGAACATTCAGTACTTC
j_gene: TRBJ1-1; v_gene: TRBV3-1/TRBV3-2; abundance: -; d_gene: -; CDR3aa: CASSSSLNTEAFF; CDR3nt: TGTGCCAGCAGCTCCAGTCTGAACACTGAAGCTTTCTTT
j_gene: TRBJ1-2; v_gene: TRBV21-1; abundance: -; d_gene: -; CDR3aa: CASSPWGGGTEVYGYTF; CDR3nt: -
j_gene: TRBJ1-1; v_gene: TRBV19; abundance: -; d_gene: -; CDR3aa: CASSSRVNTEAFF; CDR3nt: TGTGCCAGTAGTAGTAGAGTGAACACTGAAGCTTTCTTT
j_gene: TRBJ2-7; v_gene: TRBV6-5; abundance: -; d_gene: -; CDR3aa: CASGQGGEQYF; CDR3nt: TGTGCCAGCGGTCAGGGTGGCGAGCAGTACTTC
j_gene: TRBJ2-7; v_gene: TRBV6-2/TRBV6-3; abundance: -; d_gene: -; CDR3aa: CASSRTGSLGEQYF; CDR3nt: TGTGCCAGCAGTCGTACAGGGTCCCTAGGGGAGCAGTACTTC
j_gene: TRBJ1-1; v_gene: TRBV6-6; abundance: -; d_gene: -; CDR3aa: CASRLQGAFF; CDR3nt: TGTGCCAGCAGACTACAGGGAGCTTTCTTT
j_gene: TRBJ2-2; v_gene: TRBV7-9; abundance: -; d_gene: -; CDR3aa: CASSQTDSELFF; CDR3nt: TGTGCCAGCAGCCAGACAGACTCGGAGCTGTTTTTT
j_gene: TRBJ2-1; v_gene: TRBV5-4; abundance: -; d_gene: TRBD1; CDR3aa: CASSLDRGNEQFF; CDR3nt: TGTGCCAGCAGCTTGGACAGGGGGAATGAGCAGTTCTTC
j_gene: TRBJ2-3; v_gene: TRBV7-6; abundance: -; d_gene: TRBD1; CDR3aa: CASSLRYRGPDTQYF; CDR3nt: TGTGCCAGCAGCTTAAGGTACAGGGGCCCAGATACGCAGTATTTT
j_gene: TRBJ2-7; v_gene: TRBV3-1/TRBV3-2; abundance: -; d_gene: TRBD1; CDR3aa: CASSQGQTSYEQYF; CDR3nt: TGTGCCAGCAGCCAGGGACAGACCTCATACGAGCAGTACTTC
j_gene: TRBJ2-7; v_gene: TRBV7-8; abundance: -; d_gene: TRBD1; CDR3aa: CASSLGLRRTGSYEQYF; CDR3nt: TGTGCCAGCAGCTTAGGGCTTCGAAGGACAGGGTCCTACGAGCAGTACTTC
j_gene: TRBJ1-2; v_gene: TRBV4-2; abundance: -; d_gene: -; CDR3aa: CASSLTGVGYTF; CDR3nt: TGTGCCAGCAGCCTTACGGGGGTTGGCTACACCTTC
j_gene: TRBJ2-7; v_gene: TRBV29-1; abundance: -; d_gene: -; CDR3aa: CSVVGRVSYEQYF; CDR3nt: TGCAGCGTTGTGGGCAGAGTCTCCTACGAGCAGTACTTC
j_gene: TRBJ2-3; v_gene: TRBV9; abundance: -; d_gene: TRBD2; CDR3aa: CASSVLAGVRMDTQYF; CDR3nt: TGTGCCAGCAGCGTACTAGCGGGGGTAAGGATGGATACGCAGTATTTT
j_gene: TRBJ1-1; v_gene: TRBV7-2; abundance: -; d_gene: -; CDR3aa: CASRRFSRAGGAFF; CDR3nt: TGTGCCAGCAGACGATTCTCCAGGGCCGGTGGAGCTTTCTTT
j_gene: TRBJ1-5; v_gene: TRBV3-1/TRBV3-2; abundance: -; d_gene: -; CDR3aa: CASSPTGGQPQHF; CDR3nt: TGTGCCAGCAGCCCGACGGGGGGTCAGCCCCAGCATTTT
j_gene: TRBJ1-5; v_gene: TRBV2; abundance: -; d_gene: TRBD1; CDR3aa: CASRDREGAQPQHF; CDR3nt: TGTGCCAGCAGGGACAGGGAAGGGGCTCAGCCCCAGCATTTT
j_gene: TRBJ1-1; v_gene: TRBV6-2/TRBV6-3; abundance: -; d_gene: -; CDR3aa: CASSYSGGNTEAFF; CDR3nt: TGTGCCAGCAGTTACTCGGGGGGGAACACTGAAGCTTTCTTT